The subject of this entry is one T cell receptor beta chain. What it binds is unknown. The PCR had 60 Vbeta and 13 Jbeta primers. The method was immunoSEQ multiplex PCR; TCRdb's version includes in-frame clones alone and lacks a portion of them. The sample shows hundreds of thousands of clones, around 76% of them seen only once. Per the germline V gene, CDR1 is MNHEY and CDR2 is SMNVEV (reference sequence). V gave up 7 bases and J gave up 6 bases; unmatched junction bases: 7. CDR3 length: 14 residues. These data are taken from a study of cytomegalovirus exposure and HLA in healthy donors. About the research overall: Around 76% of roughly 400 genotyped donors fell in the Caucasian-associated ancestry cluster.

Findings and limits, study-wide: In a later analysis, an Asian-associated ancestry cluster reportedly showed fewer N-insertions than the roughly 700-donor mean. The productive fraction for most TCR beta V segments was about 87% or about 30% in an earlier analysis. A few of the chains that were CMV-associated were confirmed in vitro to be specific for CMV antigens.

Source material: PBMCs. This chain links TRBV27 with TRBJ2-1; 9 bases are a match to TRBD2. This clonotype was obtained from a man aged 18 to 35 in good health and CMV-seronegative. The CDR3: CASNIAGVSNEQFF. The DNA of the CDR3 is TGTGCCAGCAATATAGCGGGAGTTAGCAATGAGCAGTTCTTC.